These 3 T cell receptor beta chains were sequenced from one sample in a study of CD8 T cells in ankylosing spondylitis. Study findings and constraints: The study identified a TCR beta motif of under ten highly homologous variants that appeared characteristic of ankylosing spondylitis blood.

One entry per CDR3 protein, called by TCRdb with MiXCR from the 5' RACE reads. This table holds about 450,000 distinct CDR3 sequences, roughly 25% found once. The antigens these receptors bind are not known. The specimen sequenced was blood, either unsorted or a sorted T cell fraction (not recorded which). Source of these receptors: a male donor with ankylosing spondylitis.

The V and J genes are TRBV7-6 and TRBJ2-7; perhaps TRBD2 as D (7 bases). The V end was cut by 5 bases, the J end by 6 bases, with 14 bases between. CDR1 and CDR2 (germline): SGHVS, FNYEAQ. The CDR3 has 13 residues. The CDR3 coding sequence is TGTGCCAGCAGCAGAGGGGGGGAAAGCGAGCAGTACTTC. Protein: CASSRGGESEQYF.

The V and J genes are TRBV5-1 and TRBJ2-5; TRBD2 is a possible D gene (6 bases). Germline CDR1 reads SGHRS; CDR2 reads YFSETQ. Deletions cut 7 bases from V and 4 bases from J, with 17 bases between. The CDR3 totals 14 residues. The CDR3 sequence: CASFEGLTGETQYF. CDR3 DNA sequence: TGCGCCAGCTTCGAGGGACTTACGGGAGAGACCCAGTACTTC.

In this sample, this clonotype turned up a few times. The rearrangement links TRBV12-3 or TRBV12-4 to TRBJ2-5, with 13 nucleotides matching TRBD2. CDR3 size: 17 residues. V dropped 6 bases and J dropped 5; count of bases not matched to a gene: 12. The CDR3 loop is CASRLGLAGPHGETQYF. The CDR3 bases are TGTGCCAGCAGGCTGGGACTAGCGGGACCCCATGGGGAGACCCAGTACTTC.